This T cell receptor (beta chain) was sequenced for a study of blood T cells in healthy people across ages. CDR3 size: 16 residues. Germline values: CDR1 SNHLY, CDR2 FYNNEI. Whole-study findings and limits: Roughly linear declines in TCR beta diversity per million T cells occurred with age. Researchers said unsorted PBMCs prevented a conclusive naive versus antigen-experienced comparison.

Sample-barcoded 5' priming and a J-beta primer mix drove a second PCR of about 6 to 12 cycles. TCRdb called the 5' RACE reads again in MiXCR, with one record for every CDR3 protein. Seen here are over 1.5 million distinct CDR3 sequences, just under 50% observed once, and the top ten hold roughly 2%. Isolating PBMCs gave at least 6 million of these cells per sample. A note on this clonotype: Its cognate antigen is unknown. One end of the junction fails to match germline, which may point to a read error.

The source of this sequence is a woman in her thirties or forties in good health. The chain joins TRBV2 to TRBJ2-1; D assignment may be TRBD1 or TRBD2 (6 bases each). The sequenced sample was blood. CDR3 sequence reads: CATVVRGLGGDGEQFF. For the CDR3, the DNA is TGCGCCACCGTAGTCCGGGGGCTCGGTGGGGATGGTGAGCAGTTCTTC.